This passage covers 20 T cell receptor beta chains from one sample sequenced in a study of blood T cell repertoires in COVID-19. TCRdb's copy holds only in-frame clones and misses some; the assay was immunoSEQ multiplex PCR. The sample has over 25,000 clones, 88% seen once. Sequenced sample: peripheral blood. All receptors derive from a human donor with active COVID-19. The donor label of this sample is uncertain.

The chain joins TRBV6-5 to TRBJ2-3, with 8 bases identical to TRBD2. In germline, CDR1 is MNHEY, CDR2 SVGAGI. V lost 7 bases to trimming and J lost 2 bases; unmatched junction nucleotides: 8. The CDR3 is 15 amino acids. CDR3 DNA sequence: TGTGCCAGCAACTCAGAGCGGGGGCCCACAGATACGCAGTATTTT. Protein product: CASNSERGPTDTQYF.

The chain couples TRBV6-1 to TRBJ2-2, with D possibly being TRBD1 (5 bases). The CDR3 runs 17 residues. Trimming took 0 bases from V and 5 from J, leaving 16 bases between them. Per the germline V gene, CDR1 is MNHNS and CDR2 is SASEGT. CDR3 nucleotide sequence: TGTGCCAGCAGTGAAGCCAGGAGAGCAGGGTGGACCGGGGAGCTGTTTTTT. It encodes CASSEARRAGWTGELFF.

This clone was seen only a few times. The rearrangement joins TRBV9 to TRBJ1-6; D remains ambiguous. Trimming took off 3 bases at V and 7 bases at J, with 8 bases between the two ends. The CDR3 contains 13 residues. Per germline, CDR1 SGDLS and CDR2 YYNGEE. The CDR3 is CASSGRQNSPLHF. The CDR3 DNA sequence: TGTGCCAGCAGCGGTCGACAAAATTCACCCCTCCACTTT.

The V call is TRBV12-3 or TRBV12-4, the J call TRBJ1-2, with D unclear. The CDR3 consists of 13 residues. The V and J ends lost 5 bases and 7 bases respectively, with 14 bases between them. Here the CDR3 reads CASSMRNGRGYTF. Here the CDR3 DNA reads TGTGCCAGCAGTATGAGGAACGGTCGTGGCTACACCTTC.

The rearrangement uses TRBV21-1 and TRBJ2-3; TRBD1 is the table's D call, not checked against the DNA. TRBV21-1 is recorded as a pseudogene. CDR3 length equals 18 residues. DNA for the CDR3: TGTGCCAGCAGCAAAGTCCTCGGGACAGGGGATCGGGCAGATACGCAGTATTTT. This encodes CASSKVLGTGDRADTQYF.

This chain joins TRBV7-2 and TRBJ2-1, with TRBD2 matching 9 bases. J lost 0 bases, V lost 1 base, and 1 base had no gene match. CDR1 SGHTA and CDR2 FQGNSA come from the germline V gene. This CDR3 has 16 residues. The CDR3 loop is CASSLGRGGSYNEQFF. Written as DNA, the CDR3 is TGTGCCAGCAGCTTAGGGCGGGGGGGCTCCTACAATGAGCAGTTCTTC.

CDR3 bases: TGTGCCAGTCGTCAAAGGGGACTAAATGAAGCTTTCTTT. This codes for CASRQRGLNEAFF. This chain connects TRBV25-1 to TRBJ1-1; D may be TRBD1 (5 bases). With 9 bases removed from V and 7 bases from J, the gap between germline ends came to 18 bases. CDR1 is MGHDK, CDR2 SYGVNS, per germline. This CDR3 comprises 13 residues.

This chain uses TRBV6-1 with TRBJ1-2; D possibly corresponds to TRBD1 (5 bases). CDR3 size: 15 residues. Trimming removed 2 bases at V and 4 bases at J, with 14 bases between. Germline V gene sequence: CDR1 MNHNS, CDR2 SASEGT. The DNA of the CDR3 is TGTGCCAGCAGTGAAATTCGGGGGGGAACCTATGGCTACACCTTC. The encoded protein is CASSEIRGGTYGYTF.

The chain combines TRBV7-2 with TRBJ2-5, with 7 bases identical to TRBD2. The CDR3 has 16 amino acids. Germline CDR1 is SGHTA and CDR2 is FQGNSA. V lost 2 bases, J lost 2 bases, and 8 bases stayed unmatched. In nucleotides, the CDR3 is TGTGCCAGCAGCTTAATATCGGCTAGCGGACAAGAGACCCAGTACTTC. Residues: CASSLISASGQETQYF.

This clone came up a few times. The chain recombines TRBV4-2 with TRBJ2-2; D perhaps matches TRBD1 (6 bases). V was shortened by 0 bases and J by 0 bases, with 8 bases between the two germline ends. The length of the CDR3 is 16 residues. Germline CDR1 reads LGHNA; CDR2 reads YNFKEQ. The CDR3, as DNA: TGTGCCAGCAGCCAAGAGTGGGACACGAACACCGGGGAGCTGTTTTTT. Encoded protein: CASSQEWDTNTGELFF.

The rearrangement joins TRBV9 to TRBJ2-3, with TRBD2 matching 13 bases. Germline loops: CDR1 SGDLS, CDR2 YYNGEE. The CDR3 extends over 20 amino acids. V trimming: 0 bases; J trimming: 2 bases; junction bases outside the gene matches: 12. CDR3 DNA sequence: TGTGCCAGCAGCGTAGGGAGCAGTCGGACTAGCGGGGGAATCACAGATACGCAGTATTTT. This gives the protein CASSVGSSRTSGGITDTQYF.

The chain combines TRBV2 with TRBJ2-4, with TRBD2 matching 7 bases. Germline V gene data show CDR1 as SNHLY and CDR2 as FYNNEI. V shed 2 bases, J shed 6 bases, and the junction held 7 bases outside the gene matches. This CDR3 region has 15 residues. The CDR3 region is CASSELTGGRNIQYF. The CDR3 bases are TGTGCCAGCAGTGAACTGACGGGGGGACGAAACATTCAGTACTTC.

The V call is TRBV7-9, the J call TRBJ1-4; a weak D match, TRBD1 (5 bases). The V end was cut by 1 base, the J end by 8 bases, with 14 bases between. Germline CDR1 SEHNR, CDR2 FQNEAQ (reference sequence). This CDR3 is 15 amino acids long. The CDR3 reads CASSLGGGVLEKLFF. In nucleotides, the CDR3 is TGTGCCAGCAGCTTAGGCGGGGGAGTACTGGAAAAACTGTTTTTT.

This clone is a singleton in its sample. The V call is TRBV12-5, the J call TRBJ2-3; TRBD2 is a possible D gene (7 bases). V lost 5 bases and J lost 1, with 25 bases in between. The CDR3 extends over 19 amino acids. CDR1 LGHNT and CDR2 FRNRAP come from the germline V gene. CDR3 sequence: CASGPGLVGAGVGTDTQYF. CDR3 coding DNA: TGTGCTAGTGGTCCCGGACTAGTGGGGGCCGGGGTTGGCACAGATACGCAGTATTTT.

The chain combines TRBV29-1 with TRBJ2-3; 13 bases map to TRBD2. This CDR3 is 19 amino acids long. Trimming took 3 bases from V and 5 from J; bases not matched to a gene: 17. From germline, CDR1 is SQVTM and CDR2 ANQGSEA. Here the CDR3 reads CSVDTLGTSGGDWLDTQYF. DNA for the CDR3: TGCAGCGTTGACACCCTGGGTACTAGCGGGGGGGATTGGTTAGATACGCAGTATTTT.

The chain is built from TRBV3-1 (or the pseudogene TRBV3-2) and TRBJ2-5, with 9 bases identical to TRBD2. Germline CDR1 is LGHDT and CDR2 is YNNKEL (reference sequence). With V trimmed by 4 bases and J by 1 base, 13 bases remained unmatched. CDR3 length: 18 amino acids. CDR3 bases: TGTGCCAGCAGCCTCCCCCCTTTAGGGCGGGGGGGCCAAGAGACCCAGTACTTC. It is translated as CASSLPPLGRGGQETQYF.

CDR3 in amino acids: CASSLVFVGANTEAFF. DNA for the CDR3: TGTGCCAGCAGCTTAGTATTTGTGGGGGCCAACACTGAAGCTTTCTTT. The gene calls are TRBV7-9 and TRBJ1-1; D may be TRBD1 (6 bases). Looked up from germline, CDR1 is SEHNR and CDR2 is FQNEAQ (reference sequence). The CDR3 runs 16 residues. The germline V and J ends were trimmed by 1 base and 2 bases, with 14 bases remaining between them.

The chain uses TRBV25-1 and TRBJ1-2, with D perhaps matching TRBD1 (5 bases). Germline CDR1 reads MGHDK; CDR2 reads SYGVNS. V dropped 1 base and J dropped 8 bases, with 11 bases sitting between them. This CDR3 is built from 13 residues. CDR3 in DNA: TGTGCCAGCAGTGAATGGCAGGGCTTAGGCTACACCTTC. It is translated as CASSEWQGLGYTF.

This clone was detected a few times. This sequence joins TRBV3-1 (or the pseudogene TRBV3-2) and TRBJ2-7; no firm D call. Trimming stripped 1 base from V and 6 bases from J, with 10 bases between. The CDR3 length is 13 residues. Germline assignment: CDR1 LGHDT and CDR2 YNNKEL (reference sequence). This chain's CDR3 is CASSQVRSGEQYF. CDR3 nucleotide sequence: TGTGCCAGCAGCCAAGTCCGGAGTGGCGAGCAGTACTTC.

The CDR3 DNA sequence: TGTGCCAGCACTTGGGTCCCGGACTACACCGGGGAGCTGTTTTTT. Its protein product is CASTWVPDYTGELFF. This sequence joins TRBV2 and TRBJ2-2, with D possibly matching TRBD2 (5 bases). Deletions cut 7 bases from V and 3 bases from J, with 15 bases between. This CDR3 is built from 15 residues. Germline CDR1 and CDR2: SNHLY and FYNNEI. Looking up the rest from reference TRBV2 and TRBJ2-2 gives the full variable domain: EPEVTQTPSHQVTQMGQEVILRCVPISNHLYFYWYRQILGQKVEFLVSFYNNEISEKSEIFDDQFSVERPDGSNFTLKIRSTKLEDSAMYFCASTWVPDYTGELFFGEGSRLTVL.